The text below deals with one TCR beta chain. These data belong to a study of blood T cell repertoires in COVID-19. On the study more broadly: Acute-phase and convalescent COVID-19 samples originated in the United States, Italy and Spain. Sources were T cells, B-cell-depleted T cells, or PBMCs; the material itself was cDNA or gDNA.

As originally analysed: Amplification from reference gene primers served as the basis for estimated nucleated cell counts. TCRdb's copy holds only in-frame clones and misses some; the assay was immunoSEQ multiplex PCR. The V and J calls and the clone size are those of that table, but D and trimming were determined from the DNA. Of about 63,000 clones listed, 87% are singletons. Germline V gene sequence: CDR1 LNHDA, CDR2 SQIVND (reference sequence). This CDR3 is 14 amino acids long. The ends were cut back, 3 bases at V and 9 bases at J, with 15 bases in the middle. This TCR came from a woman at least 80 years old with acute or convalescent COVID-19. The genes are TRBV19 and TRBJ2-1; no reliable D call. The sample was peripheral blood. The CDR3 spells CASSIQRSGGEQFF. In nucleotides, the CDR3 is TGTGCCAGTAGTATCCAACGGTCCGGCGGTGAGCAGTTCTTC. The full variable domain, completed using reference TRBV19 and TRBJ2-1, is DGGITQSPKYLFRKEGQNVTLSCEQNLNHDAMYWYRQDPGQGLRLIYYSQIVNDFQKGDIAEGYSVSREKKESFPLTVTSAQKNPTAFYLCASSIQRSGGEQFFGPGTRLTVL.